What follows are 14 T cell receptor beta chains derived from one specimen sequenced in a study of T cell clonotyping in hematopoietic cell transplantation. The time point: recipient sample about 28 days before transplant, after cytoreduction. Sequencing used immunoSEQ multiplex PCR; TCRdb keeps in-frame clones, though not all of them. Among some 30,000 clones listed, more than 70% were seen once. Sequencing used peripheral blood mononuclear cells, obtained before stem cell transplant. The receptors here all came from a man in his fifties or sixties with myelodysplastic syndrome. Some clones in this sample may be carry-over from other donors' samples.

The chain recombines TRBV6-6 with TRBJ2-7, with D possibly being TRBD1 (6 bases). The CDR3 covers 13 residues. Germline assignment: CDR1 MNHNY and CDR2 SVGAGI (reference sequence). The V and J ends lost 6 bases and 3 bases respectively, with 12 bases between them. The CDR3 region is CASRAGTSYEQYF. The CDR3 DNA sequence: TGTGCCAGCAGAGCCGGGACAAGCTACGAGCAGTACTTC.

In its sample, this clone was seen once. The CDR3 region has the DNA TGCAGCGTTGTGTTCGATAATGAGCAGTTCTTC. Translating gives CSVVFDNEQFF. The chain combines TRBV29-1 with TRBJ2-1; D remains ambiguous. The V gene's germline CDR1 is SQVTM and CDR2 ANQGSEA. This CDR3 comprises 11 residues. V was cut by 4 bases and J by 7 bases, with 8 bases left in between.

The chain carries TRBV4-1 and TRBJ1-6; D possibly corresponds to TRBD1 (5 bases). Germline V gene sequence: CDR1 MGHRA, CDR2 YSYEKL. CDR3 size: 16 residues. The V end lost 4 bases, the J end lost 6 bases, and 16 bases lay between the germline ends. In DNA, the CDR3 is TGCGCCAGCAGCCGAGAGGCACGGGGCTTTAATTCACCCCTCCACTTT. Its protein product is CASSREARGFNSPLHF.

The chain employs TRBV2 and TRBJ2-7, with TRBD1 identical over 9 bases. Losses at the gene ends were 8 bases for V and 0 bases for J; bases not matched to a gene: 26. Per germline, CDR1 SNHLY and CDR2 FYNNEI. This CDR3 is built from 21 residues. CDR3: CASLTPPPGQGRLEGSYEQYF. CDR3 DNA sequence: TGTGCCAGCTTGACTCCTCCCCCGGGACAGGGACGCTTAGAAGGCTCCTACGAGCAGTACTTC.

This clone was observed a few times. The V and J genes are TRBV5-1 and TRBJ1-1; D not resolved. The germline CDR1 and CDR2 sequences are SGHRS and YFSETQ. Trimming removed 0 bases at V and 0 bases at J, with 3 bases between. CDR3 length: 13 amino acids. The CDR3 DNA sequence: TGCGCCAGCAGCTTGGGCTTGAACACTGAAGCTTTCTTT. Translating gives CASSLGLNTEAFF.

CDR3 loop: CASSPGGRAFF. CDR3 in DNA: TGTGCCAGCAGCCCCGGCGGCAGGGCTTTCTTT. This chain links TRBV28 with TRBJ1-1, with D uncertain. Germline assignment: CDR1 MDHEN and CDR2 SYDVKM. The CDR3 has 11 amino acids. V was pared by 6 bases and J by 11 bases, with 13 bases between.

The rearrangement joins TRBV15 to TRBJ2-3; tentatively, D is TRBD1 (6 bases). Trimming took 6 bases from V and 6 from J, leaving 16 bases between them. This CDR3 comprises 14 residues. Germline CDR1 reads LNHNV; CDR2 reads YYDKDF (reference sequence). CDR3 nucleotides: TGTGCCACCAGACAGGACAGTGAAATGGATACGCAGTATTTT. It encodes CATRQDSEMDTQYF. Looking up the rest from reference TRBV15 and TRBJ2-3 gives the full variable domain: DAMVIQNPRYQVTQFGKPVTLSCSQTLNHNVMYWYQQKSSQAPKLLFHYYDKDFNNEADTPDNFQSRRPNTSFCFLDIRSPGLGDTAMYLCATRQDSEMDTQYFGPGTRLTVL.

This clone was picked up a small number of times. The chain has TRBV28 and TRBJ1-3; weak D call: TRBD1 (6 bases). The V gene's germline CDR1 is MDHEN and CDR2 SYDVKM. V dropped 6 bases and J dropped 0 bases, with 9 bases sitting between them. This CDR3 contains 14 residues. CDR3 protein: CASRGGSSGNTIYF. DNA of the CDR3: TGTGCCAGCAGGGGGGGCTCCTCTGGAAACACCATATATTTT.

The chain joins TRBV2 to TRBJ1-2, with D perhaps TRBD1 (6 bases). Trimming stripped 1 base from V and 4 bases from J, with 19 bases between. There are 17 residues in the CDR3. Germline lookup yields CDR1 SNHLY and CDR2 FYNNEI. The CDR3 region has the DNA TGTGCCAGCAGTGAAGGTATCAGGACAGCGGTCGGCTATGGCTACACCTTC. Protein sequence: CASSEGIRTAVGYGYTF.

Of note for this clone: One end of the junction is discordant with germline, which a read error may explain. This chain connects TRBV6-6 to TRBJ2-3, with TRBD2 matching over 9 bases. The CDR3 covers 15 residues. CDR1 MNHNY and CDR2 SVGAGI come from the germline V gene (reference sequence). The CDR3 protein is CASSYSNAAGLASLW. The CDR3, as DNA: TGTGCCAGCAGTTACTCTAACGCGGCGGGACTAGCCTCCCTTTGG.

A single count supports this clone. The chain's CDR3 is CASSFITAGQRGYEQYF. In nucleotides, the CDR3 is TGTGCCAGCAGCTTCATTACGGCAGGCCAAAGGGGCTACGAGCAGTACTTC. The chain is built from TRBV5-6 and TRBJ2-7, with TRBD1 as a possible D gene (5 bases). This CDR3 spans 17 amino acids. The ends were cut back, 2 bases at V and 3 bases at J, with 21 bases in the middle. CDR1 SGHDT and CDR2 YYEEEE come from the germline V gene.

The rearrangement joins TRBV6-5 to TRBJ2-2; no firm D call. V lost 9 bases and J 6 bases, leaving 5 bases between the germline ends. From germline, CDR1 is MNHEY and CDR2 SVGAGI. CDR3 length: 10 amino acids. CDR3 region: CASRAGELFF. The CDR3 nucleotides are TGTGCCAGTAGGGCCGGGGAGCTGTTTTTT.

V usage is TRBV29-1 and J usage is TRBJ2-5; D remains unclear. Trimming removed 4 bases from V and 1 base from J, with 4 bases in between. This CDR3 has 11 residues. The germline gives CDR1 SQVTM, CDR2 ANQGSEA. CDR3 protein: CSVVLQETQYF. The CDR3 DNA reads TGCAGCGTTGTCCTCCAAGAGACCCAGTACTTC.

The J gene is TRBJ2-3, the V gene TRBV6-6; the match to TRBD2 covers 9 bases. This CDR3 comprises 16 residues. The V and J ends lost 7 bases and 3 bases, in that order; junction bases with no gene match: 11. Looked up from germline, CDR1 is MNHNY and CDR2 is SVGAGI (reference sequence). CDR3 coding DNA: TGTGCCAGCACCAAAGGGGCGGGGGGGCGAACAGATACGCAGTATTTT. Residues: CASTKGAGGRTDTQYF.